Listed below are T cell receptor beta chains from one sample, sequenced in a study of cytomegalovirus exposure and HLA in healthy donors. Clones were read by immunoSEQ multiplex PCR, and TCRdb kept only the in-frame ones, dropping some. Here the sample spans approximately 160,000 clones, around 65% being singletons. The specimen sequenced was PBMCs. These receptors were taken from a woman aged 40 to 55 in good health and CMV-seropositive. Both conserved end residues are part of each CDR3. The order of the fields is J gene, V gene, clone size, D gene, CDR3 DNA, CDR3 protein. The D gene is left open where the match is weak. Not all rows give a size; the values are once, few, many and, for expanded clones, a class.

j_gene: TRBJ1-2; v_gene: TRBV27; abundance: once; d_gene: -; CDR3nt: TGTGCCAGCAGTCAGGGACTCGTTGGTGGCTACACCTTC; CDR3aa: CASSQGLVGGYTF
j_gene: TRBJ2-7; v_gene: TRBV5-1; abundance: -; d_gene: TRBD1; CDR3nt: TGCGCCAGCAGGACCGGGACAGTTCACTCCTACGAGCAGTACTTC; CDR3aa: CASRTGTVHSYEQYF
j_gene: TRBJ2-3; v_gene: TRBV5-8; abundance: -; d_gene: -; CDR3nt: TGTGCCAGCAGCTTGGCCATTCTCGAACACACAGATACGCAGTATTTT; CDR3aa: CASSLAILEHTDTQYF
j_gene: TRBJ2-7; v_gene: TRBV29-1; abundance: -; d_gene: TRBD1; CDR3nt: TGCAGCGTTGAAAGGCCTGGACAGGGTAGCAACGAGCAGTACTTC; CDR3aa: CSVERPGQGSNEQYF
j_gene: TRBJ2-7; v_gene: TRBV5-6; abundance: -; d_gene: -; CDR3nt: TGTGCCAGCAGCTTGGGTAGCTTGTCCTACGAGCAGTACTTC; CDR3aa: CASSLGSLSYEQYF
j_gene: TRBJ1-2; v_gene: TRBV7-2; abundance: -; d_gene: -; CDR3nt: TGTGCCAGCAGCCCAGGTAGAGACTATGGCTACACCTTC; CDR3aa: CASSPGRDYGYTF
j_gene: TRBJ2-3; v_gene: TRBV5-1; abundance: -; d_gene: -; CDR3nt: TGCGCCAGCAGCTTGGACTTCTCCGATACGCAGTATTTT; CDR3aa: CASSLDFSDTQYF
j_gene: TRBJ2-1; v_gene: TRBV5-1; abundance: few; d_gene: TRBD1; CDR3nt: TGCGCCAGCAGCATAGGACAGGGGGAGAATGAGCAGTTCTTC; CDR3aa: CASSIGQGENEQFF
j_gene: TRBJ2-2; v_gene: TRBV7-3; abundance: -; d_gene: TRBD1; CDR3nt: TGTGCCAGCAGCTTAATGGGACAGGTTAACACCGGGGAGCTGTTTTTT; CDR3aa: CASSLMGQVNTGELFF
j_gene: TRBJ1-5; v_gene: TRBV28; abundance: -; d_gene: TRBD1; CDR3nt: TGTGCCAGCAGTTTAGGGGGCCAGGGGGATCAGCCCCAGCATTTT; CDR3aa: CASSLGGQGDQPQHF
j_gene: TRBJ2-6; v_gene: TRBV5-6; abundance: -; d_gene: -; CDR3nt: TGTGCCAGCAGCCGGGACTCCCAGACCTGGGCCAACGTCCTGACTTTC; CDR3aa: CASSRDSQTWANVLTF
j_gene: TRBJ2-6; v_gene: TRBV4-3; abundance: -; d_gene: TRBD1; CDR3nt: TGCGCCAGCAGCCAAGAAGGGACAGGCACCGGGGCCAACGTCCTGACTTTC; CDR3aa: CASSQEGTGTGANVLTF
j_gene: TRBJ1-6; v_gene: TRBV6-1; abundance: -; d_gene: TRBD1; CDR3nt: TGTGCCAGCAGTGATCAGGGGGCAACGGGGAATTCACCCCTCAACTTT; CDR3aa: CASSDQGATGNSPLNF
j_gene: TRBJ1-5; v_gene: TRBV19; abundance: -; d_gene: -; CDR3nt: TGTGCCAGTAGGGATGCCGGGACACAATATCAGCCCCAGCATTTT; CDR3aa: CASRDAGTQYQPQHF
j_gene: TRBJ1-1; v_gene: TRBV7-2; abundance: -; d_gene: -; CDR3nt: TGTGCCAGCACCTTAAATCCGGACTATCATAAGCAGTTT; CDR3aa: CASTLNPDYHKQF
j_gene: TRBJ1-2; v_gene: TRBV21-1; abundance: -; d_gene: -; CDR3nt: TGTGCCAGCATCGGGTCGGGTTTGGACTATGGCTACACCTTC; CDR3aa: CASIGSGLDYGYTF
j_gene: TRBJ1-1; v_gene: TRBV7-2; abundance: -; d_gene: -; CDR3nt: TGTGCCAGCAGCTTCGGAGGGGCGCGCACTGAAGCTTTCTTT; CDR3aa: CASSFGGARTEAFF
j_gene: TRBJ2-7; v_gene: TRBV28; abundance: -; d_gene: -; CDR3nt: TGTGCCAGCAGACCTACCTCCACGCTAGATCGACGGCCCCAACTCTACGAGCAGTACTTC; CDR3aa: CASRPTSTLDRRPQLYEQYF
j_gene: TRBJ2-1; v_gene: TRBV7-7; abundance: -; d_gene: TRBD1; CDR3nt: TGTGCTAGCAGCCTACGACAGGGCAATGAGCAGTTCTTC; CDR3aa: CASSLRQGNEQFF
j_gene: TRBJ2-1; v_gene: TRBV10-3; abundance: -; d_gene: -; CDR3nt: TGTGCCATCAAAGAGGCAGGGTCGGCTTTCAATGAGCAGTTCTTC; CDR3aa: CAIKEAGSAFNEQFF
j_gene: TRBJ2-3; v_gene: TRBV7-3; abundance: -; d_gene: -; CDR3nt: TGTGCCAGCAGCGTGGGCCTTAGCACAGATACGCAGTATTTT; CDR3aa: CASSVGLSTDTQYF
j_gene: TRBJ2-7; v_gene: TRBV5-1; abundance: -; d_gene: -; CDR3nt: TGCGCCAGCAGCCTGCTTTCGGGGGAAAAGGACGAGCAGTACTTC; CDR3aa: CASSLLSGEKDEQYF